The present T cell receptor beta chain was sequenced within a study of blood T cell repertoires in COVID-19. This CDR3 is 14 amino acids long. In germline, CDR1 is LNHDA, CDR2 SQIVND (reference sequence). V lost 3 bases and J 0 bases, leaving 8 bases between the germline ends. Profiled with immunoSEQ multiplex PCR; TCRdb holds only in-frame clones, not every one. Here the sample spans hundreds of thousands of clones, roughly 83% being singletons. This chain connects TRBV19 to TRBJ1-1; D call uncertain. The clonotype originates from an elderly man with acute or convalescent COVID-19. Sample: peripheral blood. The chain's CDR3 is CASSMREVNTEAFF. The DNA of the CDR3 is TGTGCCAGTAGTATGAGGGAGGTGAACACTGAAGCTTTCTTT.